A single sample gave rise to the 14 T cell receptor beta chains below, sequenced in a study of memory CD4+ T cells and cytomegalovirus serostatus. Data came from immunoSEQ multiplex PCR; TCRdb stores just in-frame clones and leaves some out. The sample lists roughly 64,000 clones; around 77% were seen once. The sort gate was single viable CD3+CD4+CD8-CD45RO+ cells for memory CD4+ T cells. Sample: memory CD4+ T cells from blood. The receptors come from an adult in good health and CMV-seronegative.

In nucleotides, the CDR3 is TGTGCCAGCAGTTACAGGGTTGGAGGGTCGGACTATGGCTACACCTTC. It encodes CASSYRVGGSDYGYTF. The chain is built from TRBV6-6 and TRBJ1-2; D gene uncertain. This CDR3 has 16 amino acids. V lost 2 bases, J lost 3 bases, and 16 bases lay in between. Germline CDR1 and CDR2: MNHNY and SVGAGI (reference sequence).

This clone was seen a handful of times. V and J are TRBV14 and TRBJ1-2; D gene ambiguous. Looked up from germline, CDR1 is SGHDN and CDR2 is FVKESK. The CDR3 loop spans 16 amino acids. Trimming pared 0 bases from V and 6 bases from J, leaving 17 bases between. Written as DNA, the CDR3 is TGTGCCAGCAGCCAAGAAGGGCGGGCCAGGTGGAATGGCTACACCTTC. Translated, it gives CASSQEGRARWNGYTF.

The chain links TRBV7-8 to TRBJ2-2, with a possible D match to TRBD1 (5 bases). Germline lookup yields CDR1 SGHVS and CDR2 FQNEAQ. The CDR3 is made up of 15 amino acids. Trimming removed 2 bases from V and 6 bases from J, with 13 bases in between. Here the CDR3 DNA reads TGTGCCAGCAGCTTAAGGACAATAGTCTCCGGGGAGCTGTTTTTT. Amino acids: CASSLRTIVSGELFF.

V and J are TRBV2 and TRBJ1-2, with no clear D. Trimming stripped 9 bases from V and 2 bases from J, with 13 bases between. CDR1 and CDR2 from the germline V gene are SNHLY and FYNNEI. The CDR3 is 13 amino acids. The CDR3 spells CARADRENYGYTF. The CDR3 bases are TGTGCCAGGGCTGATAGGGAGAACTATGGCTACACCTTC.

This rearrangement joins TRBV20-1 to TRBJ1-1; D gene ambiguous. Trimming took off 6 bases at V and 8 bases at J, with 13 bases between the two ends. There are 11 residues in the CDR3. Germline-derived CDR1 and CDR2 are DFQATT and SNEGSKA (reference sequence). In nucleotides, the CDR3 is TGCAGTGCGGTTCCGGGCCTCGAAGCTTTCTTT. Residues: CSAVPGLEAFF.

The rearrangement joins TRBV27 to TRBJ1-1; D unresolved. The CDR3 sequence is 16 residues long. The germline CDR1 and CDR2 sequences are MNHEY and SMNVEV (reference sequence). Trimming left V 6 bases short and J 4 bases short, with 21 bases between. The CDR3 DNA reads TGTGCCAGCAGCTACTTAAGGCCTCAAAACCCCACTGAAGCTTTCTTT. Amino acids: CASSYLRPQNPTEAFF.

The J gene is TRBJ1-1, the V gene TRBV2; D perhaps matches TRBD1 (6 bases). The CDR3 spans 14 residues. V lost 6 bases to trimming and J lost 4 bases, with 15 bases between them. The germline gives CDR1 SNHLY, CDR2 FYNNEI. The CDR3 protein is CASRLNRDTTEAFF. DNA of the CDR3: TGTGCCAGCAGACTTAACCGGGACACCACTGAAGCTTTCTTT.

The V and J genes are TRBV4-1 and TRBJ2-2; 15 bases align to TRBD2. Trimming removed 6 bases from V and 8 bases from J; junction bases left unmatched: 10. The CDR3 is made up of 17 amino acids. Germline lookup yields CDR1 MGHRA and CDR2 YSYEKL. The DNA for the CDR3 is TGCGCCAGCAGTCAACTCGGACTAGCGGGGGGGCTGGGGGAGCTGTTTTTT. Translating gives CASSQLGLAGGLGELFF.

This clone has just a few counts. The chain recombines TRBV10-1 with TRBJ1-3, with D perhaps matching TRBD1 (6 bases). The V gene lost 1 base and the J gene lost 0 bases, with 10 bases spanning the gap. CDR1 and CDR2 (germline): WNHNN, SYGVQD (reference sequence). The CDR3 has 16 residues. The CDR3 region has the DNA TGCGCCAGCAGTGAGTATGACAGGAGCTCTGGAAACACCATATATTTT. Protein: CASSEYDRSSGNTIYF.

In regard to this clone: This sample also contains other DNA sequences that code for the same CDR3. The chain couples TRBV5-1 to TRBJ1-1; weak D call: TRBD1 (6 bases). Trimming took off 3 bases at V and 0 bases at J, with 9 bases between the two ends. The germline gives CDR1 SGHRS, CDR2 YFSETQ. This CDR3 spans 14 amino acids. CDR3: CASSSGTMNTEAFF. CDR3 DNA: TGCGCCAGCAGCTCCGGGACAATGAACACTGAAGCTTTCTTT.

V is TRBV4-2 and J is TRBJ2-1; 8 bases are shared with TRBD2. The CDR3 is 17 amino acids. CDR1 is LGHNA and CDR2 is YNFKEQ in the germline V gene. J gave up 8 bases and V 0 bases, and 12 bases lay outside the gene matches. CDR3: CASSQDLAVAGIDEQFF. The CDR3 coding sequence is TGTGCCAGCAGCCAAGATTTGGCGGTAGCGGGAATTGATGAGCAGTTCTTC.

This rearrangement joins TRBV9 to TRBJ2-1; D might be TRBD2 (5 bases). Germline lookup yields CDR1 SGDLS and CDR2 YYNGEE. V lost 7 bases and J 6 bases, leaving 11 bases between the germline ends. The CDR3 is made up of 12 amino acids. The CDR3 nucleotides read TGTGCCAGCGGAACTAGTTTCAATGAGCAGTTCTTC. This gives the protein CASGTSFNEQFF.

The chain uses TRBV5-1 and TRBJ2-2; TRBD1 matches 9 bases. Germline assignment: CDR1 SGHRS and CDR2 YFSETQ. Trimming at V came to 0 bases and at J to 3 bases, leaving 3 bases not matched to a gene. This CDR3 is 16 amino acids long. CDR3 sequence: CASSLARQGDTGELFF. The CDR3 coding sequence is TGCGCCAGCAGCTTGGCCCGACAGGGGGACACCGGGGAGCTGTTTTTT.

This sequence joins TRBV5-1 and TRBJ2-7, with TRBD2 matching over 7 bases. CDR3 size: 14 residues. The ends lost 2 bases at V and 6 bases at J; junction bases unmatched: 8. Germline CDR1 and CDR2: SGHRS and YFSETQ. The CDR3 bases are TGCGCCAGCAGCTTTGGGGGGGACGGAGGCGAGCAGTACTTC. Translating gives CASSFGGDGGEQYF.